Given below is one TCR beta chain in context. This clonotype is medium-sized (0.01 to 0.1%) in its sample. Its antigen is still unknown. No much larger clonotype is one base removed from it; base qualities were not supplied. This entry comes from a study of T-cell memory formation after mild COVID-19 (dated by TCRdb to 2020 to 2023). Background for the entire study: Most TCR sequence clusters were specific to one of the two donors. In a couple of donors, T-cell clones that expanded and contracted after mild COVID-19 were followed by sequencing TCRalpha and TCRbeta repertoires longitudinally. The cohort comprised two young, previously healthy adult volunteers, one female and one male.

The reads were generated on an Illumina NovaSeq 6000. TCRalpha and TCRbeta cDNA libraries were built by 5'RACE with constant-segment primers, adding sample barcodes and unique molecular identifiers. Trizol reagent was used to extract RNA from every sample. Libraries were amplified in two PCR steps, with a second sample barcode and Illumina TruSeq adapters added in the second step. Sequencing of libraries was performed on an Illumina NovaSeq with 2 x 150 bp paired-end reads. The source study handled its data this way. Reads were demultiplexed and collapsed into UMI-guided consensus sequences with migec v1.2.7. Using mixcr v2.1.11, UMI consensuses were aligned to TRA and TRB V and J templates and then assembled into clonotypes. Expanded or contracted clonotypes were those called significant by both edgeR and NoisET, with noise models trained on biological replicates. For edgeR calls, the cutoffs were a false discovery rate-adjusted p below 0.01 and a log2 fold-change threshold of 1. As an exploratory analysis of dynamics, max-normalized trajectories of the 1000 most abundant clonotypes were examined by PCA with hierarchical clustering. Each responding clone was given a CD4 or CD8 phenotype based on the CD4+ and CD8+ repertoires, which had been sequenced separately. TCRdb cleaned the public reads at Q25 with fastp, built clones with MiXCR and kept in-frame beta chains. Rows are combined by CDR3 protein, so each entry shows the most common genes and DNA. The V and J calls were determined by TCRdb, not by the authors. This sample is represented by approximately 240,000 distinct CDR3 sequences; over 15% of them were singletons. The ten largest clones add up to 3.5% of the sample.

Ficoll-Paque density gradient centrifugation was used to isolate PBMCs. The research as a whole found: The second-wave clones that peaked on day 37 were not confirmed to be SARS-CoV-2 specific. Some responding clones were detected in pre-infection memory, suggesting pre-existing cross-reactive memory T cells joined the SARS-CoV-2 response. The study covered only a couple of mild cases, and larger cohorts including severe cases with pre-infection samples were considered necessary. Clones contracting from day 15 to 85 had balanced CD4/CD8 phenotypes, while a second wave expanding from day 15 to 37 was biased towards CD4+. Contracting CD4+ clones appeared mostly in the CM and EM memory subsets, whereas CD8+ clones were enriched in EMRA.

The germline V gene gives CDR1 as ENHRY and CDR2 as SYGVKD. The V end loses 3 bases and the J end loses 3 bases, and a stretch of 13 bases separates them. The cysteine opens and the phenylalanine closes a CDR3 of 15 amino acids. The DNA shown is the 45-base CDR3, in frame from base 1. The material sequenced was PBMCs or a T cell subset sorted from them (not recorded which). The chain links TRBV10-3 with TRBJ2-3; the D gene cannot be resolved beyond TRBD1 or TRBD2, each matching 5 bases. This receptor was identified in a man aged 18-30 years who had mild COVID-19 (a few samples of this study predate the infection). The sample titles of this study are shuffled in the database, so cell type and time point are left out; the donor was told from shared clones. The CDR3 region reads CAISDPGTRTDTQYF. The bases are TGTGCCATCAGTGACCCCGGGACCCGAACAGATACGCAGTATTTT.